What follows is one T cell receptor beta chain and its context. No cognate antigen has been identified for it. Within one base of it there is no much larger clone, and no base qualities were kept. From the cysteine through the phenylalanine, the CDR3 covers 16 amino acids. Solely the CDR3 DNA is kept, with 48 bases framed from the first base. Trimming removed 1 base from V and 4 bases from J; the gene matches leave 10 bases unexplained. Taken from the germline V gene (reference sequence), the CDR1 and CDR2 loops are SGHKS and YYEKEE. The data derive from a study of blood T cell dynamics during melanoma immunotherapy (dated by TCRdb to between 2020 and 2021). In the study overall: All patients had metastatic melanoma and were given first-line pembrolizumab or nivolumab plus ipilimumab as standard of care in the United Kingdom. To find early correlates of response, the study profiled the peripheral T cell receptor repertoires of patients with metastatic melanoma both before and after one cycle of checkpoint inhibitor therapy. The training cohort consisted of consecutive patients, while an additional independent group of patients from the same centre was pooled to form an external validation set. The study at large found these results: Whether the T cell clones driving repertoire changes were melanoma-specific or reflected general immune activation could not be determined in the study. The relatively small sample size was acknowledged as a potential limitation on generalization of the results. Patients who later achieved disease control showed a bifurcated PBMC repertoire reorganization at W3, with increased clonality or increased diversity, unlike progressors.

Read against the paper, the sample's time point label means: pre-treatment baseline. Blood samples were collected before treatment (T0) and at week 3 (W3), after the first cycle of checkpoint blockade. Except for two patients with rapid clinical progression, response was assessed 12 weeks after the first infusion by RECIST 1.1; disease control meant complete response, partial response or stable disease. Patients were not eligible if they had prior systemic cancer treatment, concomitant immunosuppressant therapy or synchronous other active malignancies. Bulk PBMC and plasma cell-free DNA were both sequenced for TCR beta so that circulating cells and T cell turnover could be tracked. Lymphoprep and SepMate tubes were used to isolate PBMC from blood, and red cell lysis was then performed. DNA from PBMC and sorted T cell subsets was extracted with QIAamp DNA Blood Mini kits. A fixed 350 ng of DNA was loaded for every bulk PBMC sample. TCR beta CDR3 sequences were amplified from genomic DNA with the immunoSEQ TCRb Assay kit following manufacturer instructions. The KAPA Library Quantification Kit for Illumina platforms was used to quantify the pooled libraries by qPCR. Pooled libraries were clustered at about 0.6-1.2 pM and sequenced on an Illumina NextSeq 500. The authors processed their data as follows. TCR data were analyzed with immunoSEQ ANALYZER and the R LymphoSeq package. A rearrangement efficiency score was calculated as productive divided by the sum of productive and non-productive CDR3 sequences. Clonality was measured with the Gini coefficient and diversity with the Renyi index at alpha=1, and both measures were compared pairwise between timepoints within each patient. Clonal relatedness used an edit distance of 3, and repertoire similarity used the Bhattacharyya coefficient, both computed in LymphoSeq. Linear discriminant analysis on week-3 changes in clonality and diversity was built with the R MASS and caret packages to classify response. This immuneACCESS table, as held by TCRdb, lists in-frame sequences with V and J called but not all clones. Of the missing ones, under half trace to an unresolved V gene in checked studies; the others have no known cause. The V and J calls and clone size are taken from that table; D and trimming were inferred from the DNA. The sample table holds 15,000 to 20,000 clones, of which roughly 83% were seen once. Roughly 7.5% of the sample is taken by the ten largest.

The sequence was collected from a human donor with melanoma. The chain was built from TRBV5-5 and TRBJ1-1; TRBD1 lines up with 7 middle nucleotides. The specimen was blood, collected from a patient treated with checkpoint blockade. The sequenced DNA is TGTGCCAGCAGCTTGCGGCCAACAGGGGTGGGCACTGAAGCTTTCTTT. Its protein is CASSLRPTGVGTEAFF.